These 7 T cell receptor beta chains originate from one sample sequenced in a study of T cells in Graves' hyperthyroidism and ophthalmopathy. TCR beta CDR3 region amplification was performed from RNA transcripts. When the TCR CDR3 underwent first-round RT-PCR, the HTBI primer set was used. TCRdb reprocessed the multiplex PCR reads with MiXCR, giving one entry per CDR3 protein. The repertoire holds more than 350,000 distinct CDR3 sequences, 15% seen once, with approximately 32% in the top ten. The sample consisted of blood. These receptors were collected from a young woman with Graves' hyperthyroidism.

This clonotype was seen at least ten times. The chain joins TRBV27 to TRBJ2-7, with 13 bases identical to TRBD2. Germline V gene data show CDR1 as MNHEY and CDR2 as SMNVEV (reference sequence). The CDR3 sequence is 14 residues long. V lost 6 bases, J lost 5 bases, and 4 bases stayed unmatched. The CDR3 here is CASRLAGGPDEQYF. In DNA, the CDR3 is TGTGCCAGCAGACTAGCGGGAGGGCCGGACGAGCAGTACTTC.

The chain is built from TRBV15 and TRBJ2-1, with TRBD2 identical over 8 bases. The CDR3 runs 17 residues. Trimming cost V 0 bases and J 2 bases; bases outside gene matches: 6. The germline V gene encodes CDR1 LNHNV and CDR2 YYDKDF (reference sequence). CDR3 protein: CATSRDWVAGPYNEQFF. CDR3 DNA sequence: TGTGCCACCAGCAGAGATTGGGTAGCGGGACCCTACAATGAGCAGTTCTTC.

Concerning this clonotype itself: It may be a read error: a sequence one base away is much more abundant. The chain carries TRBV12-3 or TRBV12-4 and TRBJ1-1; tentative D call: TRBD1 (5 bases). The CDR3 sequence is 15 residues long. V was trimmed by 4 bases and J by 4 bases, leaving 16 bases between them. The CDR3 protein is CASSSNVQESTEAFF. The CDR3 nucleotides read TGTGCCAGCAGTTCTAACGTACAGGAGAGCACTGAAGCTTTCTTT.

The chain recombines TRBV14 with TRBJ2-6; 9 bases map to TRBD1. After removal of 1 base from V and 0 bases from J, the junction contained 16 bases not matched to a gene. This CDR3 has 22 residues. Germline values: CDR1 SGHDN, CDR2 FVKESK. The CDR3 coding sequence is TGTGCCAGCAGCCAAGGATATACCCTACAGGGGGCTACCTTCTCTGGGGCCAACGTCCTGACTTTC. It specifies CASSQGYTLQGATFSGANVLTF.

The chain is built from TRBV20-1 and TRBJ1-4, with a weak D call TRBD1 (6 bases). Trimming pared 2 bases from V and 7 bases from J, leaving 17 bases between. This CDR3 is 15 amino acids long. Per germline, CDR1 DFQATT and CDR2 SNEGSKA (reference sequence). The CDR3 here is CSARRNFGGGEKLFF. Here the CDR3 DNA reads TGCAGTGCTAGACGTAATTTCGGGGGCGGTGAAAAACTGTTTTTT.

The rearrangement joins TRBV2 to TRBJ2-7; the match to TRBD1 covers 11 bases. The CDR3 totals 15 residues. V gave up 6 bases and J gave up 0 bases; unmatched junction bases: 4. Looked up from germline, CDR1 is SNHLY and CDR2 is FYNNEI. In DNA, the CDR3 is TGTGCCAGCAGGGGGGACAGGGGGATCTCCTACGAGCAGTACTTC. Amino acids: CASRGDRGISYEQYF. Full variable domain (missing parts from reference TRBV2 and TRBJ2-7): EPEVTQTPSHQVTQMGQEVILRCVPISNHLYFYWYRQILGQKVEFLVSFYNNEISEKSEIFDDQFSVERPDGSNFTLKIRSTKLEDSAMYFCASRGDRGISYEQYFGPGTRLTVT.

This clonotype was recorded many times. V and J are TRBV5-5 and TRBJ2-1; no firm D call. The CDR3 sequence is 15 residues long. Germline CDR1 is SGHKS and CDR2 is YYEKEE (reference sequence). Trimming took 0 bases from V and 0 from J, leaving 7 bases between them. CDR3 sequence: CASSLVSGSYNEQFF. CDR3 DNA sequence: TGTGCCAGCAGCTTGGTTTCGGGCTCCTACAATGAGCAGTTCTTC.